This T cell receptor (beta chain) was identified in a study of blood T cell repertoires in COVID-19. The CDR3 runs 13 residues. The junction had 0 bases not matched to a gene; V was cut back by 5 bases and J by 4 bases. Germline CDR1 SGHTA, CDR2 FQGNSA. The table came from immunoSEQ multiplex PCR; TCRdb's copy has only in-frame clones and leaves some out. The repertoire holds under 200,000 clones, with around 79% as singletons. The gene calls are TRBV7-2 and TRBJ2-3; TRBD1 matches at 10 bases. The sequence derives from a man aged 60 to 69 with active or convalescent COVID-19. Specimen: peripheral blood. The CDR3 region is CASSGQGADTQYF. DNA for the CDR3: TGTGCCAGCAGCGGACAGGGGGCAGATACGCAGTATTTT.